The clone carrying this TCR beta chain has more than one count but fewer than ten. Its antigen remains unknown. TCRdb recomputed calls from the 5' RACE reads with MiXCR, one row per CDR3 protein. The sample lists a few hundred thousand distinct CDR3 sequences, roughly 12% occurring once. The sample belongs to a study of identical twins. Germline trimming cut 5 bases from V and 5 bases from J; bases unmatched to any gene: 8. The germline CDR1 and CDR2 sequences are SEHNR and FQNEAQ (reference sequence). The CDR3 is 14 residues long. Study outcomes and limitations: Insertions ran lower in abundant cord blood beta clonotypes, though not in memory repertoires. Conclusions came from cross-sectional statistical analysis, not from following the same donors.

These records were also assigned to another study, of yellow fever vaccine responses in identical twins.

J is TRBJ1-2 and V is TRBV7-9; 7 nucleotides match TRBD1. The receptor's source is a young woman in good health. The source material was memory (CD45RO+) T cells sorted from blood. CDR3 in amino acids: CASSHTDRPYGYTF. CDR3 sequence (DNA): TGTGCCAGCAGCCACACGGACAGGCCTTATGGCTACACCTTC.